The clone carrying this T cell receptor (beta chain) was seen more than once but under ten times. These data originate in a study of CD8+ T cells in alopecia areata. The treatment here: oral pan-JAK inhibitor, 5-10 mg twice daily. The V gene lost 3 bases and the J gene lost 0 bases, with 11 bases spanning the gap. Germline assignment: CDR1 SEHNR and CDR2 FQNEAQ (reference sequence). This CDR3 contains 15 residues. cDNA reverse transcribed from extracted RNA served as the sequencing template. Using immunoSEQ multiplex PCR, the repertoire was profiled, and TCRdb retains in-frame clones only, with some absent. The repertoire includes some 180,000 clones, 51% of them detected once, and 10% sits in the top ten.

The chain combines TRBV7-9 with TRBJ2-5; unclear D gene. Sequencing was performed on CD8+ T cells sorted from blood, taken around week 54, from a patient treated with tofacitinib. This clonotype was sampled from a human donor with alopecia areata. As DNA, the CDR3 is TGTGCCAGCAGCTTTATGCAGACGTACCAAGAGACCCAGTACTTC. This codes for CASSFMQTYQETQYF.